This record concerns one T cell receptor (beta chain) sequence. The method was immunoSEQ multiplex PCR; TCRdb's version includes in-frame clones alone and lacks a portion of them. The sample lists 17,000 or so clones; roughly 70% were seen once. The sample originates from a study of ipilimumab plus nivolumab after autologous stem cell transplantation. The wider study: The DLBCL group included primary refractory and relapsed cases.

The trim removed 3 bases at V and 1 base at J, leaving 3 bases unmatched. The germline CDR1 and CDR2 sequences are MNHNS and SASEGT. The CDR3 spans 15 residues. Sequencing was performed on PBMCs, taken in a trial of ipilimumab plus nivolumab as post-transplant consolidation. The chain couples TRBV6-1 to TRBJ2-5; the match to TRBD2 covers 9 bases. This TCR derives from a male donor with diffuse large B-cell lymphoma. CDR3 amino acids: CASSEGRGGQETQYF. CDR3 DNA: TGTGCCAGCAGTGAGGGGCGGGGGGGCCAAGAGACCCAGTACTTC.